Following are 27 T cell receptor beta chains from one sample sequenced in a study of tumor-infiltrating lymphocytes in oesophageal squamous cell carcinoma. TCRdb reprocessed the PCR reads with MiXCR, giving one entry per CDR3 protein. Altogether some 20,000 distinct CDR3 sequences are present, 40% to 55% being singletons, with the ten largest covering around a third. The specimen sequenced was normal esophageal tissue next to the tumor. These TCRs come from a female donor with esophageal squamous cell carcinoma.

The table lists this clonotype with a few counts. J is TRBJ2-5 and V is TRBV6-2 or TRBV6-3, with a tentative D call TRBD1 (6 bases). The better agreement between TRBJ2-1 and the DNA end casts doubt on the J call. The germline CDR1 and CDR2 sequences are MNHEY and SVGEGT. The CDR3 extends over 12 amino acids. The CDR3 bases are TGTGCCAGCAGCAGGACAGAGCTTGAGCAGTTCTTC. Its translation: CASSRTELEQFF.

This clonotype was counted only a few times. The chain carries TRBV7-2 and TRBJ2-2, with D hard to call. Trimming took 5 bases from V and 1 from J, leaving 5 bases between them. The CDR3 is 13 amino acids. Looked up from germline, CDR1 is SGHTA and CDR2 is FQGNSA. The CDR3 reads CASSPQNTGELFF. The CDR3 region has the DNA TGTGCCAGCAGCCCCCAGAACACCGGGGAGCTGTTTTTT.

The V gene is TRBV6-2 or TRBV6-3, the J gene TRBJ2-3, with 7 bases identical to TRBD1. The CDR3 has 16 residues. Germline V gene lookup returns CDR1 MNHEY and CDR2 SVGEGT. The V and J ends lost 0 bases and 14 bases, in that order; junction bases with no gene match: 17. The CDR3 coding sequence is TGTGCCAGCAGTTACTCTACAGGGGCGGACACCGGGGAGCTGTATTTT. Translation: CASSYSTGADTGELYF.

The chain couples TRBV19 to TRBJ1-5, with TRBD1 identical over 7 bases. The CDR3 has 15 amino acids. CDR1 is LNHDA, CDR2 SQIVND, per germline (reference sequence). V lost 7 bases to trimming and J lost 4 bases; unmatched junction nucleotides: 10. The CDR3 DNA reads as TGTGCCAGTAACATGAACAGGGGCCGGAATCAGCCCCAGCATTTT. Translating gives CASNMNRGRNQPQHF. The full variable domain, with the rest looked up from reference TRBV19 and TRBJ1-5, is DGGITQSPKYLFRKEGQNVTLSCEQNLNHDAMYWYRQDPGQGLRLIYYSQIVNDFQKGDIAEGYSVSREKKESFPLTVTSAQKNPTAFYLCASNMNRGRNQPQHFGDGTRLSIL.

This clonotype was observed a handful of times. The chain couples TRBV7-6 to TRBJ1-6, with 10 bases identical to TRBD1. Germline V gives CDR1 SGHVS, CDR2 FNYEAQ. The length of the CDR3 is 15 residues. The J segment lost 5 bases and the V segment lost 3 bases, leaving 1 base of the junction unmatched. CDR3 residues: CASSLGTGDNSPLHF. CDR3 sequence (DNA): TGTGCCAGCAGCTTGGGGACAGGGGATAATTCACCCCTCCACTTT.

The sample holds a few counts of this clonotype. This chain joins TRBV7-8 and TRBJ2-7; 7 bases are a match to TRBD1. CDR1 is SGHVS and CDR2 is FQNEAQ in the germline V gene. The CDR3 runs 15 residues. Trimming at V came to 5 bases and at J to 1 base, leaving 8 bases not matched to a gene. The CDR3 here is CASSPRTGNSYEQYF. CDR3 nucleotides: TGTGCCAGCAGCCCTAGGACAGGAAATTCCTACGAGCAGTACTTC.

The chain couples TRBV7-2 to TRBJ2-2; 11 nucleotides agree with TRBD1. CDR1 and CDR2 from the germline V gene are SGHTA and FQGNSA. The CDR3 consists of 14 residues. The V gene end was trimmed by 5 bases and the J gene end by 6 bases; junction bases not matched to a gene: 2. This chain's CDR3 is CASSMGQGAGELFF. The CDR3 coding sequence is TGTGCCAGCAGCATGGGACAGGGGGCCGGGGAGCTGTTTTTT.

This clonotype was picked up many times. This rearrangement joins TRBV11-2 to TRBJ1-2, with D maybe TRBD1 (6 bases). The CDR3 sequence is 13 residues long. The V end was cut by 2 bases, the J end by 6 bases, with 10 bases between. The V gene's germline CDR1 is SGHAT and CDR2 FQNNGV. The CDR3 loop is CASSLYRVDGYTF. The CDR3 coding sequence is TGTGCCAGCAGCTTATACAGGGTAGATGGCTACACCTTC.

The J gene is TRBJ2-5, the V gene TRBV7-6; D ambiguous. The J call may be incorrect, as the DNA end agrees better with TRBJ2-1. There are 12 residues in the CDR3. The germline gives CDR1 SGHVS, CDR2 FNYEAQ. The CDR3, as DNA: TGTGCCAGCAGCTTACCCGGGAATGAGCAGTTCTTC. It encodes CASSLPGNEQFF.

Details on this clonotype: One end of the junction fails to match germline, which may point to a read error. The chain has TRBV6-1 and TRBJ2-1; a possible D gene is TRBD1 (7 bases). The CDR3 sequence is 10 residues long. Germline V lookup: CDR1 MNHNS, CDR2 SASEGT. The CDR3 spells CVSRGDTQFF. CDR3 in DNA: TGTGTCAGCAGGGGGGATACGCAGTTCTTC.

As for this clonotype: The DNA is left out, because the CDR3 cannot be placed on it with certainty; the CDR3 is given as TCRdb lists it. This chain joins TRBV7-5 and TRBJ2-6; the table assigns TRBD1, which was not confirmed against the DNA. TRBV7-5 is shown as a pseudogene. The CDR3 region is 19 residues in length, termini included. CDR3 residues: CISVPEVPDGPDWRAVLRF.

The table lists this clonotype with many counts. V usage is TRBV6-1 and J usage is TRBJ1-1, with no clear D. CDR1 and CDR2 (germline): MNHNS, SASEGT. This CDR3 contains 11 residues. Trimming shortened V by 6 bases and J by 2 bases, and 4 bases separated the two germline ends. The CDR3 nucleotides read TGTGCCAGCAGACGAAACACTGAAGCTTTCTTT. Its translation is CASRRNTEAFF.

The chain has TRBV6-6 and TRBJ2-1; possibly TRBD1 or TRBD2 for D (5 bases each). This CDR3 is built from 15 residues. Per germline, CDR1 MNHNY and CDR2 SVGAGI (reference sequence). V was trimmed by 2 bases and J by 0 bases, leaving 8 bases between them. The CDR3: CASSYPGRSYNEQFF. Here the CDR3 DNA reads TGTGCCAGCAGTTACCCGGGACGCTCCTACAATGAGCAGTTCTTC.

In this sample, this clonotype turned up a few times. The rearrangement links TRBV7-2 to TRBJ2-7; 7 bases agree with TRBD1. Trimming cost V 5 bases and J 2 bases; bases outside gene matches: 3. Germline lookup yields CDR1 SGHTA and CDR2 FQGNSA. The length of the CDR3 is 13 residues. This chain's CDR3 is CASSRGQTYEQYF. The CDR3 DNA reads TGTGCCAGCAGCCGGGGACAGACCTACGAGCAGTACTTC.

This rearrangement joins TRBV28 to TRBJ1-2, with D possibly matching TRBD1 (6 bases). The germline V gene encodes CDR1 MDHEN and CDR2 SYDVKM. CDR3 length equals 15 residues. Trimming took off 4 bases at V and 8 bases at J, with 20 bases between the two ends. The CDR3, as DNA: TGTGCCAGCAGTTCGTTTAGATCCCAGGGGAAGGGCTACACCTTC. Amino acid sequence: CASSSFRSQGKGYTF.

The rearrangement joins TRBV24-1 to TRBJ2-1; 8 bases align to TRBD2. The V segment lost 3 bases and the J segment 7 bases; nucleotides outside the gene matches: 7. The V gene's germline CDR1 is KGHDR and CDR2 SFDVKD. The CDR3 totals 15 residues. CDR3 sequence: CATSDPRGARNEQFF. CDR3 nucleotide sequence: TGTGCCACCAGTGATCCGCGGGGGGCGAGGAATGAGCAGTTCTTC.

This clonotype was observed at least ten times. The chain couples TRBV7-9 to TRBJ2-3; possibly TRBD2 for D (6 bases). The germline V gene encodes CDR1 SEHNR and CDR2 FQNEAQ (reference sequence). The CDR3 runs 15 residues. V lost 3 bases to trimming and J lost 1 base, with 11 bases between them. CDR3 bases: TGTGCCAGCAGCTTGAGGAGGGGCGGCACAGATACGCAGTATTTT. Protein product: CASSLRRGGTDTQYF.

The chain carries TRBV6-1 and TRBJ2-7, with 12 bases matching TRBD1. This CDR3 comprises 15 residues. CDR1 is MNHNS and CDR2 is SASEGT in the germline V gene. V gave up 5 bases and J gave up 3 bases; unmatched junction bases: 5. The CDR3 nucleotides read TGTGCCAGCAGTTACGGGACAGGGGGCAACTACGAGCAGTACTTC. Translation gives CASSYGTGGNYEQYF.

This clonotype was counted ten times or more. The V gene is TRBV5-1, the J gene TRBJ1-4, with 7 bases matching TRBD1. The CDR3 totals 17 residues. V shed 1 base and J 0 bases; nucleotides not matched to a gene: 6. Germline-derived CDR1 and CDR2 are SGHRS and YFSETQ. CDR3 coding DNA: TGCGCCAGCAGCTTGTATGGCACAGGGGCAACTAATGAAAAACTGTTTTTT. It translates to CASSLYGTGATNEKLFF.

This chain links TRBV7-2 with TRBJ2-3, with 8 bases lining up with TRBD2. The J call may be incorrect, as the DNA end agrees better with TRBJ2-7. This CDR3 is 14 amino acids long. The germline V gene encodes CDR1 SGHTA and CDR2 FQGNSA. CDR3: CASSLMAGGREQYF. CDR3 coding DNA: TGTGCCAGCAGCTTAATGGCGGGAGGCCGTGAGCAGTACTTC.

This clonotype was seen repeatedly, ten times or more. The genes are TRBV2 and TRBJ2-2; D perhaps matches TRBD1 (6 bases). This CDR3 is 14 amino acids long. From germline, CDR1 is SNHLY and CDR2 FYNNEI. The V and J ends lost 6 bases and 4 bases respectively, with 12 bases between them. CDR3 DNA sequence: TGTGCCAGCAGGGAACAGGGACCCACCGGGGAGCTGTTTTTT. Translation gives CASREQGPTGELFF.

This rearrangement joins TRBV7-2 to TRBJ2-1; possibly TRBD2 for D (5 bases). Germline-derived CDR1 and CDR2 are SGHTA and FQGNSA. Deletions cut 1 base from V and 10 bases from J, with 8 bases between. There are 12 residues in the CDR3. The CDR3 reads CASSLGGREQFF. The CDR3 DNA is TGTGCCAGCAGCTTAGGAGGGCGGGAGCAGTTCTTC.

This clonotype showed up many times. A clone one base away is much larger, so this may be a read error. The chain joins TRBV7-2 to TRBJ2-7, with 7 bases identical to TRBD1. The CDR3 length is 15 residues. V trimming: 4 bases; J trimming: 7 bases; junction bases outside the gene matches: 13. The germline CDR1 and CDR2 sequences are SGHTA and FQGNSA. CDR3 region: CASSSKTGYENEQYF. CDR3 coding DNA: TGTGCCAGCAGCTCCAAGACAGGGTATGAGAATGAGCAGTACTTC.

This clonotype was seen a few times. The chain carries TRBV7-8 and TRBJ2-7; possible D gene TRBD2, 6 bases. The germline CDR1 and CDR2 sequences are SGHVS and FQNEAQ. V lost 1 base and J 7 bases, leaving 17 bases between the germline ends. This CDR3 is 15 amino acids long. CDR3 region: CASSLVTSPYNEQYF. The CDR3 DNA follows: TGTGCCAGCAGCTTAGTGACTAGTCCCTACAATGAGCAGTACTTC. The full variable domain, rest sourced from reference TRBV7-8 and TRBJ2-7, is GAGVSQSPRYKVAKRGQDVALRCDPISGHVSLFWYQQALGQGPEFLTYFQNEAQLDKSGLPSDRFFAERPEGSVSTLKIQRTQQEDSAVYLCASSLVTSPYNEQYFGPGTRLTVT.

By sample fraction, this clonotype is medium-sized. The V gene is TRBV7-9, the J gene TRBJ1-4; a weak D match, TRBD1 (5 bases). The length of the CDR3 is 14 residues. The germline V gene encodes CDR1 SEHNR and CDR2 FQNEAQ (reference sequence). V gave up 4 bases and J gave up 4 bases, with 10 bases separating them. The CDR3 nucleotides read TGTGCCAGCAGCTCAGACAGAAATAATGAAAAACTGTTTTTT. It is translated as CASSSDRNNEKLFF. The whole variable domain, remainder taken from reference TRBV7-9 and TRBJ1-4, is DTGVSQNPRHKITKRGQNVTFRCDPISEHNRLYWYRQTLGQGPEFLTYFQNEAQLEKSRLLSDRFSAERPKGSFSTLEIQRTEQGDSAMYLCASSSDRNNEKLFFGSGTQLSVL.

This clonotype was recorded only once. This sequence joins TRBV11-2 and TRBJ2-6; TRBD2 agrees at 8 bases. The length of the CDR3 is 19 residues. The V segment lost 5 bases and the J segment 0 bases; nucleotides outside the gene matches: 12. The V gene's germline CDR1 is SGHAT and CDR2 FQNNGV. In DNA form, the CDR3 reads TGTGCCAGCAGCCCCCCCGGGAGGGCCCCTGACTCTGGGGCCAACGTCCTGACTTTC. It is translated as CASSPPGRAPDSGANVLTF.

This clonotype was counted many times. This clone may be a read error of a much larger clone one base away. The chain employs TRBV6-1 and TRBJ1-5; TRBD1 agrees at 8 bases. Germline V gives CDR1 MNHNS, CDR2 SASEGT. CDR3 length: 15 residues. CDR3 protein: CANSLNQGANQPQHF. The CDR3 DNA is TGTGCCAACAGTCTCAACCAGGGGGCAAATCAGCCCCAGCATTTT.